These T cell receptor beta chains were read from a single sample in a study of blood T cell repertoires in COVID-19. Sequencing used immunoSEQ multiplex PCR; TCRdb keeps in-frame clones, though not all of them. The sample includes around 150,000 clones, about nine tenths seen only once; the top ten take 3.5% to 4.5%. Sequenced sample: peripheral blood. These receptors came from a woman aged 60-75 years with active or convalescent COVID-19. Each CDR3 is given with its conserved first and last residue. The order of the fields is D gene, V gene, J gene, clone size, CDR3 DNA, CDR3 protein. A D gene is named only where the DNA matches it firmly. Part of the rows lack a size; the others show once, few, many or a class for expanded clones.

D gene: TRBD1
V gene: TRBV7-2
J gene: TRBJ1-3
clone size: NA
CDR3 DNA: TGTGCCAGCAGCTTGGACAGGGGTAGGACCATATATTTT
CDR3 protein: CASSLDRGRTIYF

D gene: NA
V gene: TRBV3-1/TRBV3-2
J gene: TRBJ2-7
clone size: NA
CDR3 DNA: TGTGCCAGCAGCCTCGCGACAGGTCGGGTCGAGCAGTACTTC
CDR3 protein: CASSLATGRVEQYF

D gene: TRBD1
V gene: TRBV19
J gene: TRBJ2-7
clone size: NA
CDR3 DNA: TGTGCCAGTAGTTCGATCCGGGACAGGGCAACCTACGAGCAGTACTTC
CDR3 protein: CASSSIRDRATYEQYF

D gene: NA
V gene: TRBV7-2
J gene: TRBJ1-6
clone size: NA
CDR3 DNA: TGTGCCAGCAGCTTAGCGCAGGGGTATAATTCACCCCTCCACTTT
CDR3 protein: CASSLAQGYNSPLHF

D gene: TRBD1
V gene: TRBV6-5
J gene: TRBJ1-2
clone size: NA
CDR3 DNA: TGTGCCAGCCACCCGGGACAGGGATATGGCTACACCTTC
CDR3 protein: CASHPGQGYGYTF

D gene: TRBD1
V gene: TRBV7-9
J gene: TRBJ1-4
clone size: few
CDR3 DNA: TGTGCCAGCAGCTACGGACAGGGTGGTGAAAAACTGTTTTTT
CDR3 protein: CASSYGQGGEKLFF

D gene: NA
V gene: TRBV19
J gene: TRBJ2-7
clone size: NA
CDR3 DNA: TGTGCCAGTAGTATTTCGGGAGTTACCTACGAGCAGTACTTC
CDR3 protein: CASSISGVTYEQYF

D gene: NA
V gene: TRBV4-1
J gene: TRBJ1-2
clone size: NA
CDR3 DNA: TGCGCCAGCAGTAACAGGAATCCTAACTATGGCTACACCTTC
CDR3 protein: CASSNRNPNYGYTF

D gene: TRBD1
V gene: TRBV5-1
J gene: TRBJ2-1
clone size: NA
CDR3 DNA: TGCGCCAGCGTTCGGACAGGGGGACTCAACTACAATGAGCAGTTCTTC
CDR3 protein: CASVRTGGLNYNEQFF

D gene: NA
V gene: TRBV6-5
J gene: TRBJ2-1
clone size: NA
CDR3 DNA: TGTGCCAGCAGTAGCGGGCTCTACAATGAGCAGTTCTTC
CDR3 protein: CASSSGLYNEQFF

D gene: TRBD1
V gene: TRBV19
J gene: TRBJ2-3
clone size: NA
CDR3 DNA: TGTGCCAGTAGTACGCAGACAGGGTTTGCAGATACGCAGTATTTT
CDR3 protein: CASSTQTGFADTQYF

D gene: NA
V gene: TRBV11-2
J gene: TRBJ1-6
clone size: NA
CDR3 DNA: TGTGCCAGCCAGGGGTTCTATAATTCACCCCTCCACTTT
CDR3 protein: CASQGFYNSPLHF

D gene: TRBD1
V gene: TRBV6-2/TRBV6-3
J gene: TRBJ2-1
clone size: NA
CDR3 DNA: TGTGCCAGCAGTTATTCCGACAGGGACCATTACAATGAGCAGTTCTTC
CDR3 protein: CASSYSDRDHYNEQFF

D gene: TRBD1
V gene: TRBV2
J gene: TRBJ1-1
clone size: NA
CDR3 DNA: TGTGCCAGCAGGCCGCGACAGGGGACTATCGCTGAAGCTTTCTTT
CDR3 protein: CASRPRQGTIAEAFF

D gene: NA
V gene: TRBV10-3
J gene: TRBJ1-2
clone size: NA
CDR3 DNA: TGTGCCATCAGTGATGTGCTCCTACCCGGCTACACCTTC
CDR3 protein: CAISDVLLPGYTF

D gene: NA
V gene: TRBV6-2/TRBV6-3
J gene: TRBJ1-1
clone size: NA
CDR3 DNA: TGTGCCAGCAGTTACCCCGTCTGGGTCTCCGGGGACACTGAAGCTTTCTTT
CDR3 protein: CASSYPVWVSGDTEAFF

D gene: TRBD2
V gene: TRBV6-4
J gene: TRBJ2-3
clone size: once
CDR3 DNA: TGTGCCAGCAGTGACCGGCCGGGACTATACACAGATACGCAGTATTTT
CDR3 protein: CASSDRPGLYTDTQYF

D gene: NA
V gene: TRBV10-1
J gene: TRBJ2-5
clone size: NA
CDR3 DNA: TGCGCCAGCAGTGAGAACCAGGGCCCCCAAGAGACCCAGTACTTC
CDR3 protein: CASSENQGPQETQYF

D gene: TRBD2
V gene: TRBV19
J gene: TRBJ2-1
clone size: NA
CDR3 DNA: TGTGCCACAAAAAGGGGGGCTAGCGGGGAGTCCTACAATGAGCAGTTCTTC
CDR3 protein: CATKRGASGESYNEQFF

D gene: TRBD2
V gene: TRBV28
J gene: TRBJ2-1
clone size: NA
CDR3 DNA: TGTGCCAGCACCAGCAGTCTCGGGGGGAGTAACAATGAGCAGTTCTTC
CDR3 protein: CASTSSLGGSNNEQFF

D gene: NA
V gene: TRBV6-5
J gene: TRBJ1-1
clone size: once
CDR3 DNA: TGTGCCAGCACCCACTCGGGAAGCGGGTCTTTCTTT
CDR3 protein: CASTHSGSGSFF

D gene: TRBD1
V gene: TRBV5-1
J gene: TRBJ1-4
clone size: NA
CDR3 DNA: TGCGCCAGCAAATCCGGGACAGGGTGGGAAAAACTGTTTTTT
CDR3 protein: CASKSGTGWEKLFF

D gene: TRBD1
V gene: TRBV10-3
J gene: TRBJ1-1
clone size: NA
CDR3 DNA: TGTGCCATCAGTGAGTCCCGAACAGGGGGCAATGAAGCTTTCTTT
CDR3 protein: CAISESRTGGNEAFF

D gene: TRBD2
V gene: TRBV18
J gene: TRBJ2-2
clone size: NA
CDR3 DNA: TGTGCCAGCTCTCTCCATCCGGGGGGGACGACCGGGGAGCTGTTTTTT
CDR3 protein: CASSLHPGGTTGELFF

D gene: NA
V gene: TRBV18
J gene: TRBJ2-1
clone size: NA
CDR3 DNA: TGTGCCAGCTCACGACAGCCAGTCAATGAGCAGTTCTTC
CDR3 protein: CASSRQPVNEQFF

D gene: NA
V gene: TRBV5-1
J gene: TRBJ2-7
clone size: NA
CDR3 DNA: TGCGCCAGCAGCTTGGTCTGGCAGGACTCCTACGAGCAGTACTTC
CDR3 protein: CASSLVWQDSYEQYF

D gene: TRBD1
V gene: TRBV5-8
J gene: TRBJ2-7
clone size: NA
CDR3 DNA: TGTGCCAGCAGCTTGGGGACAGGTCCCTACGAGCAGTACTTC
CDR3 protein: CASSLGTGPYEQYF

D gene: NA
V gene: TRBV19
J gene: TRBJ2-5
clone size: NA
CDR3 DNA: TGTGCCAGTAGTATTACCGGGAACCAAGAGACCCAGTACTTC
CDR3 protein: CASSITGNQETQYF

D gene: NA
V gene: TRBV7-9
J gene: TRBJ2-7
clone size: NA
CDR3 DNA: TGTGCCAGCAGCTCTGGGACTTACTCCTACGAGCAGTACTTC
CDR3 protein: CASSSGTYSYEQYF

D gene: TRBD1
V gene: TRBV27
J gene: TRBJ1-2
clone size: NA
CDR3 DNA: TGTGCCAGCAGTGCCGAGGGACAGGTCTATGGCTACACCTTC
CDR3 protein: CASSAEGQVYGYTF

D gene: NA
V gene: TRBV5-1
J gene: TRBJ1-5
clone size: NA
CDR3 DNA: TGCGCCAGCAGCTTGGTACCAGGGCAGCCCCAGCATTTT
CDR3 protein: CASSLVPGQPQHF

D gene: TRBD1
V gene: TRBV6-5
J gene: TRBJ1-1
clone size: NA
CDR3 DNA: TGTGCCAGCAGCCTTACAGGGGTCCTCACTGAAGCTTTCTTT
CDR3 protein: CASSLTGVLTEAFF

D gene: NA
V gene: TRBV10-3
J gene: TRBJ1-5
clone size: NA
CDR3 DNA: TGTGCCATCACCGAGTCGGGAGGGAGGAATCAGCCCCAGCATTTT
CDR3 protein: CAITESGGRNQPQHF

D gene: NA
V gene: TRBV10-3
J gene: TRBJ1-4
clone size: NA
CDR3 DNA: TGTGCCATCAGCGGTTCAACTAATGAAAAACTGTTTTTT
CDR3 protein: CAISGSTNEKLFF

D gene: NA
V gene: TRBV7-9
J gene: TRBJ2-3
clone size: NA
CDR3 DNA: TGTGCCAGCAGCTCGTCGGACTATCCCCGCTTCACAGATACGCAGTATTTT
CDR3 protein: CASSSSDYPRFTDTQYF

D gene: TRBD2
V gene: TRBV7-7
J gene: TRBJ2-1
clone size: NA
CDR3 DNA: TGTGCTAGCAGCTTACTTGTATCGTCGGCGGGGGGGCGGATCGGTGAGCAGTTCTTC
CDR3 protein: CASSLLVSSAGGRIGEQFF

D gene: NA
V gene: TRBV7-9
J gene: TRBJ1-1
clone size: NA
CDR3 DNA: TGTGCCAGCAGCTTACAGGGATATGGGGACACTGAAGCTTTCTTT
CDR3 protein: CASSLQGYGDTEAFF

D gene: TRBD2
V gene: TRBV4-3
J gene: TRBJ2-1
clone size: NA
CDR3 DNA: TGCGCCAGCAGCCAAGATTCTGGGACTACCTTCAATGAGCAGTTCTTC
CDR3 protein: CASSQDSGTTFNEQFF

D gene: NA
V gene: TRBV2
J gene: TRBJ2-5
clone size: NA
CDR3 DNA: TGTGCCAGCAGTGGGGAGGTCCGGGGGTACTTC
CDR3 protein: CASSGEVRGYF

D gene: NA
V gene: TRBV5-5
J gene: TRBJ1-6
clone size: NA
CDR3 DNA: TGTGCCAGCAGCTCTTCACCAGGGGCCTATAATTCACCCCTCCACTTT
CDR3 protein: CASSSSPGAYNSPLHF

D gene: TRBD1
V gene: TRBV6-5
J gene: TRBJ1-4
clone size: medium-sized
CDR3 DNA: TGTGCCATCGCGGACAGGGGGATTGAAAAACTGTTTTTT
CDR3 protein: CAIADRGIEKLFF

D gene: TRBD1
V gene: TRBV2
J gene: TRBJ2-7
clone size: NA
CDR3 DNA: TGTGCCAGCAGTCTGGGGCCCGGACAGGCGGGCTACGAGCAGTACTTC
CDR3 protein: CASSLGPGQAGYEQYF

D gene: NA
V gene: TRBV4-1
J gene: TRBJ2-2
clone size: NA
CDR3 DNA: TGCGCCAGCAGCCGTAGGGGACCGGGACTTGAGAACACCGGGGAGCTGTTTTTT
CDR3 protein: CASSRRGPGLENTGELFF

D gene: NA
V gene: TRBV19
J gene: TRBJ1-1
clone size: NA
CDR3 DNA: TGTGCCAGTAGTCCCTCCTGGAACACTGAAGCTTTCTTT
CDR3 protein: CASSPSWNTEAFF

D gene: TRBD1
V gene: TRBV3-1/TRBV3-2
J gene: TRBJ2-1
clone size: NA
CDR3 DNA: TGTGCCAGCAGCCAAAGGACAGGGGGGGAATACAATGAGCAGTTCTTC
CDR3 protein: CASSQRTGGEYNEQFF

D gene: NA
V gene: TRBV4-3
J gene: TRBJ1-1
clone size: NA
CDR3 DNA: TGCGCCAGCAGCCGCGACAGAGACACTGAAGCTTTCTTT
CDR3 protein: CASSRDRDTEAFF

D gene: TRBD2
V gene: TRBV4-3
J gene: TRBJ2-1
clone size: NA
CDR3 DNA: TGCGCCAGCAGCCGCGGGGGGAGTTCCTTCAATGAGCAGTTCTTC
CDR3 protein: CASSRGGSSFNEQFF

D gene: NA
V gene: TRBV6-5
J gene: TRBJ1-4
clone size: NA
CDR3 DNA: TGTGCCAGCAGTTACTCCCCGAATGAAAAACTGTTTTTT
CDR3 protein: CASSYSPNEKLFF

D gene: TRBD2
V gene: TRBV11-2
J gene: TRBJ2-3
clone size: NA
CDR3 DNA: TGTGCCAGCAGCTTAGCCCCGACTAGCTATACGCAGTATTTT
CDR3 protein: CASSLAPTSYTQYF

D gene: NA
V gene: TRBV27
J gene: TRBJ1-1
clone size: NA
CDR3 DNA: TGTGCCAGCAGGGCCGAAATGAACACTGAAGCTTTCTTT
CDR3 protein: CASRAEMNTEAFF

D gene: TRBD2
V gene: TRBV7-9
J gene: TRBJ2-7
clone size: NA
CDR3 DNA: TGTGCCAGTCAGCGGGCGGGGGGGCCCCACGAGCAGTACTTC
CDR3 protein: CASQRAGGPHEQYF

D gene: NA
V gene: TRBV4-1
J gene: TRBJ2-5
clone size: NA
CDR3 DNA: TGCGCCAGCAGCAAAGGTGGACAGAGACAAGAGACCCAGTACTTC
CDR3 protein: CASSKGGQRQETQYF

D gene: TRBD2
V gene: TRBV6-5
J gene: TRBJ2-1
clone size: NA
CDR3 DNA: TGTGCCAGCAGCGGGCGGGGGGTCAACAATGAGCAGTTCTTC
CDR3 protein: CASSGRGVNNEQFF